This T cell receptor beta chain was captured by sequencing in a study of cytomegalovirus exposure and HLA in healthy donors. Across the study: Findings of an earlier analysis included 117 million unique TCR beta sequences from 170 million or so T cells. About 85 million unique TCRs from HLA-typed donors were held in an early release of data. Study findings and constraints: Despite most TCR sequences being rare, some public TCRs occurred in many donors. Fewer N-insertions (relative to the roughly 660-donor mean) were reportedly seen in an Asian-associated ancestry cluster in a later analysis.

Losses at the gene ends were 6 bases for V and 2 bases for J; bases not matched to a gene: 10. Per the germline V gene, CDR1 is MNHNY and CDR2 is SVGAGI (reference sequence). The CDR3 is 16 residues long. PCR primers comprised 60 Vbeta and 13 Jbeta primers. Only in-frame clones appear in the TCRdb table, and some are missing; sequencing was by immunoSEQ multiplex PCR. Of around 150,000 clones listed, 60% to 70% are singletons. To note about this clone: Its matching antigen is unknown.

The sequencing input was PBMCs. This rearrangement joins TRBV6-6 to TRBJ1-2; 9 bases align to TRBD1. This clonotype originated in an older woman in good health and CMV-seropositive. The CDR3 coding sequence is TGTGCCAGCAGCCGGGACCGGGACAGGGTGAACTATGGCTACACCTTC. This translates into CASSRDRDRVNYGYTF.